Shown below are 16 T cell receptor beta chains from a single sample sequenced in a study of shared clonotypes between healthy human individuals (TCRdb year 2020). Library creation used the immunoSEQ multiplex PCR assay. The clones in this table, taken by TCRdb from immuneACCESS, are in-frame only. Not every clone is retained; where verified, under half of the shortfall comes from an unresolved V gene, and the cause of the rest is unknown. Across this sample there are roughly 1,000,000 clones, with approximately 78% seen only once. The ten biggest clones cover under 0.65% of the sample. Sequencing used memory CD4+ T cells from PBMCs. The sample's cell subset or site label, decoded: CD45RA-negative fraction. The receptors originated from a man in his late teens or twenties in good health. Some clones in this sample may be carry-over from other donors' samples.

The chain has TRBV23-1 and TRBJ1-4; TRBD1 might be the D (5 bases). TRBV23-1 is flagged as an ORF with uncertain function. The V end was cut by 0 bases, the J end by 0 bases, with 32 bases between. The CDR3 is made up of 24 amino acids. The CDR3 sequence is CASSQSTLITISPGRVATNEKLFF. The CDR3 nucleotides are TGCGCCAGCAGTCAATCGACGCTAATCACAATCAGCCCAGGGAGGGTTGCAACTAATGAAAAACTGTTTTTT.

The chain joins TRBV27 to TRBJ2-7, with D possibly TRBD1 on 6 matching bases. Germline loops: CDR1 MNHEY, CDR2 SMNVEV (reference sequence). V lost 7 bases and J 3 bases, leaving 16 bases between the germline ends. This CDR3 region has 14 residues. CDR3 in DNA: TGTGCCAGCACCAACCGGGACAAAATCTACGAGCAGTACTTC. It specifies CASTNRDKIYEQYF.

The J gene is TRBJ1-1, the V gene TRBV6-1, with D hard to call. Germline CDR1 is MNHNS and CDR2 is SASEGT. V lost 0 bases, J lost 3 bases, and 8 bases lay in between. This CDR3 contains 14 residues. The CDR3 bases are TGTGCCAGCAGTGAAGCGCAACATTACACTGAAGCTTTCTTT. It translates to CASSEAQHYTEAFF.

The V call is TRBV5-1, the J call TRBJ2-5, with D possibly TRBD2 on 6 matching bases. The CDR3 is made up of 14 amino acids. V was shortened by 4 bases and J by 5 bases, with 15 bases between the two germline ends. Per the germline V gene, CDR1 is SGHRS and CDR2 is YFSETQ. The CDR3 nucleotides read TGCGCCAGCAGCCCGCAGACTAGTTGGGAGACCCAGTACTTC. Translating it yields CASSPQTSWETQYF.

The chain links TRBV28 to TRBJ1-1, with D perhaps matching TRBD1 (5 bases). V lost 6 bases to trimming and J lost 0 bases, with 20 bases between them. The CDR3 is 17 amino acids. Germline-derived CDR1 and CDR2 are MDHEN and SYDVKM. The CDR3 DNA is TGTGCCAGCAGCGGTATCCAGCTTAGGGGAATGAACACTGAAGCTTTCTTT. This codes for CASSGIQLRGMNTEAFF.

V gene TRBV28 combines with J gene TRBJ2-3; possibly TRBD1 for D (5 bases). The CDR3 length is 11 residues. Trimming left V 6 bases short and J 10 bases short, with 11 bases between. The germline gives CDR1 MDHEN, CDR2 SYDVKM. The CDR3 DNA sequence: TGTGCCAGCAGCCCAGGGTCCGCGCAGTATTTT. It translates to CASSPGSAQYF.

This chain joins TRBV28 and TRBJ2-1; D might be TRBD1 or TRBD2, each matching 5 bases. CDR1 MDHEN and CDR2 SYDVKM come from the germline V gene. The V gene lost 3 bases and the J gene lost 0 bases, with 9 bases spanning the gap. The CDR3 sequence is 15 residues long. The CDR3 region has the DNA TGTGCCAGCAGTTTTTTTGGGGGCTCCTACAATGAGCAGTTCTTC. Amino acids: CASSFFGGSYNEQFF.

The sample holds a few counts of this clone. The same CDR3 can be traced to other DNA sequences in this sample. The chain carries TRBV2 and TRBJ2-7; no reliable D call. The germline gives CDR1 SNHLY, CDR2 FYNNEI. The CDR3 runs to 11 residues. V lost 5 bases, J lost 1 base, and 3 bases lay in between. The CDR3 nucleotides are TGTGCCAGCAGTTATTCCTACGAGCAGTACTTC. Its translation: CASSYSYEQYF.

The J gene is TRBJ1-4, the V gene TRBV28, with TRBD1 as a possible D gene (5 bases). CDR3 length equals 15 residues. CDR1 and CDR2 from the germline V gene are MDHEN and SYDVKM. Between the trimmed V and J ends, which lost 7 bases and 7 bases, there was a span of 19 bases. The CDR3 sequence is CASTSLLGDGEKLFF. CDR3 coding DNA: TGTGCCAGCACCTCACTGTTAGGGGATGGTGAAAAACTGTTTTTT.

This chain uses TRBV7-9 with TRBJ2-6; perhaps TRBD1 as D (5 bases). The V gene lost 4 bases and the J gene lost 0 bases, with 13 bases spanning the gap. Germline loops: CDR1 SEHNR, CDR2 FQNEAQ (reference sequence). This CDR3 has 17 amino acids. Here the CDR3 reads CASSYGHPDSGANVLTF. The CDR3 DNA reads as TGTGCCAGCAGCTATGGACACCCGGACTCTGGGGCCAACGTCCTGACTTTC.

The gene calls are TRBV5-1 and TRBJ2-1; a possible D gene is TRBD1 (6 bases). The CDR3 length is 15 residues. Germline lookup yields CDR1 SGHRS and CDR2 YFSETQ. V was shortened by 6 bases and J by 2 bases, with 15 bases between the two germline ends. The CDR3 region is CASTNLGGTYNEQFF. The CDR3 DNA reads TGCGCCAGCACCAATCTAGGGGGAACCTACAATGAGCAGTTCTTC.

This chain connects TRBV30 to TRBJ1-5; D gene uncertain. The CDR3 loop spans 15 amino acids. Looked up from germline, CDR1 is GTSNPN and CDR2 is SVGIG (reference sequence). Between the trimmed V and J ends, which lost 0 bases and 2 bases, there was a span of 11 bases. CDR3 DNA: TGTGCCTGGAGTGTACGGCGGGCGGGCAATCAGCCCCAGCATTTT. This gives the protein CAWSVRRAGNQPQHF.

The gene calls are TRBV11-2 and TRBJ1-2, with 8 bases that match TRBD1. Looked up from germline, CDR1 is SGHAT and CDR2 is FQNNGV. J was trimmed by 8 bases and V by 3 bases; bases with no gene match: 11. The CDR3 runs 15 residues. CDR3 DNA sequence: TGTGCCAGCAGCTTGGGGAGGGACAGGCAGAGCGGCTACACCTTC. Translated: CASSLGRDRQSGYTF. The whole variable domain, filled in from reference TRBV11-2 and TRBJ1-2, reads EAGVAQSPRYKIIEKRQSVAFWCNPISGHATLYWYQQILGQGPKLLIQFQNNGVVDDSQLPKDRFSAERLKGVDSTLKIQPAKLEDSAVYLCASSLGRDRQSGYTFGSGTRLTVV.

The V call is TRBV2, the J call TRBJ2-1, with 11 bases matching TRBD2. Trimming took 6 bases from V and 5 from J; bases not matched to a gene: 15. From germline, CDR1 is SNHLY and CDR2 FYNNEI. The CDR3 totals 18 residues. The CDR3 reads CASRAGHPGLAENNEQFF. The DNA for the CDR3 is TGTGCCAGCAGGGCAGGTCACCCGGGACTAGCGGAGAACAATGAGCAGTTCTTC.

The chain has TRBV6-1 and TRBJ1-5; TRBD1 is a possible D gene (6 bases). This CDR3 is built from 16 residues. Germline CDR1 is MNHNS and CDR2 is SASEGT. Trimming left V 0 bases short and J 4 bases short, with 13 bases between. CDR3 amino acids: CASSEATGYGNQPQHF. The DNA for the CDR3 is TGTGCCAGCAGTGAAGCTACAGGGTATGGTAATCAGCCCCAGCATTTT.

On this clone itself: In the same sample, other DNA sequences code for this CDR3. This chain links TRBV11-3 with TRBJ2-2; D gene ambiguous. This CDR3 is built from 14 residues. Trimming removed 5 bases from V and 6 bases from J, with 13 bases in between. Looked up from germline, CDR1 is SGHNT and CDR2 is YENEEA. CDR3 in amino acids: CASSQRTGAGELFF. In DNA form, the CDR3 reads TGTGCCAGCAGCCAACGGACGGGTGCCGGGGAGCTGTTTTTT.